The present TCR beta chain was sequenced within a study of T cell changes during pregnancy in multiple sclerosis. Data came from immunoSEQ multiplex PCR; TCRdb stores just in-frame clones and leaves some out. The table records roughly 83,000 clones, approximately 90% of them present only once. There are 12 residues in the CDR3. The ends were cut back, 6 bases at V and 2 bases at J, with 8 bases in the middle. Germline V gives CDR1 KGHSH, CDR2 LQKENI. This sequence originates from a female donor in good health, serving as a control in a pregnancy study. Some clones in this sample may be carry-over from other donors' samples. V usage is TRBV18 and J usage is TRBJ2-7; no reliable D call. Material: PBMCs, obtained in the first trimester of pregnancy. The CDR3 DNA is TGTGCCAGCTCCCTTGGAGCCTACGAGCAGTACTTC. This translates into CASSLGAYEQYF.